The rows below give T cell receptor beta chains drawn from one sample of a study of blood T cell repertoires in COVID-19. Data came from immunoSEQ multiplex PCR; TCRdb stores just in-frame clones and leaves some out. The profile shows some 300,000 clones, roughly 84% of them singletons. Sequenced sample: PBMCs or T cells enriched from blood (not recorded which). Source of these receptors: a woman aged 25 to 39 who had recovered from COVID-19. Both conserved end residues are part of each CDR3. A D gene is named only where the DNA matches it firmly. A clone size is listed for some rows: how often the clone was seen (once, few, many), or a class if it is expanded.

V gene	D gene	clone size	J gene	CDR3 DNA	CDR3 protein
TRBV19	TRBD1	-	TRBJ2-6	TGTGCCAGTAAAGCCGGGACAGGGGGCCCAGCTGGGGCCAACGTCCTGACTTTC	CASKAGTGGPAGANVLTF
TRBV7-9	-	-	TRBJ1-2	TGTGCCAGCAGTTACGGACAGTCACTTCGGTCTGGCTACACCTTC	CASSYGQSLRSGYTF
TRBV5-5	TRBD1	once	TRBJ2-1	TGTGCCAGCAGCCAATATGACAGGGGTCCTTCCTACAATGAGCAGTTCTTC	CASSQYDRGPSYNEQFF
TRBV9	TRBD2	-	TRBJ2-2	TGTGCCAGCAGCGTAGGGTCTAGCGGGGGGACCGGGGAGCTGTTTTTT	CASSVGSSGGTGELFF
TRBV28	-	-	TRBJ1-2	TGTGCCAGCAGTTTCGGGGGGCTGCGCTACACCTTC	CASSFGGLRYTF
TRBV19	TRBD1	-	TRBJ1-2	TGTGCCAGTACAACCGGGACAGAATATAACTATGGCTACACCTTC	CASTTGTEYNYGYTF
TRBV20-1	-	-	TRBJ1-5	TGCAGTGCTAGTGGCGGGCCTCTAAAGCCCCAGCATTTT	CSASGGPLKPQHF
TRBV10-3	-	few	TRBJ1-6	TGTGCCATCAATACAGCTTATAATTCACCCCTCCACTTT	CAINTAYNSPLHF
TRBV19	-	-	TRBJ1-5	TGTGCCAGTAGAATAACTAATCAGCCCCAGCATTTT	CASRITNQPQHF
TRBV14	TRBD1	-	TRBJ1-2	TGTGCCAGCAGCGGCCCCCGTGGGACAGGACCAAACTATGGCTACACCTTC	CASSGPRGTGPNYGYTF
TRBV7-9	-	-	TRBJ1-6	TGTGCCAGCAGCTTATCCCACAGGGCTGGTTCACCCCTCCACTTT	CASSLSHRAGSPLHF
TRBV6-5	-	-	TRBJ1-2	TGTGCCAGCAGTTACCAACAGGGTATCTATGGCTACACCTTC	CASSYQQGIYGYTF
TRBV18	TRBD1	-	TRBJ2-3	TGTGCCAGCTCCCAGCTCGAGGGACAGCTTTTGGCGCAGTATTTT	CASSQLEGQLLAQYF
TRBV27	TRBD1	-	TRBJ1-5	TGTGCCAGCAGTTTGTCGGGACAGGGCCCTTGGCCCCAGCATTTT	CASSLSGQGPWPQHF
TRBV7-6	-	-	TRBJ1-6	TGTGCCAGCAGCTTAGCGGGCCAGCCCCAGCATTCACCCCTCCACTTT	CASSLAGQPQHSPLHF
TRBV3-1/TRBV3-2	TRBD1	-	TRBJ2-5	TGTGCCAGCAGCCAAGCTGGAAAGGGACAGGCAGAGACCCAGTACTTC	CASSQAGKGQAETQYF
TRBV5-1	TRBD2	few	TRBJ2-1	TGCGCCAGCAGCCACCCTGGGACTAGCGGCTATGATGAGCAGTTCTTC	CASSHPGTSGYDEQFF
TRBV19	TRBD2	-	TRBJ2-3	TGTGCCAGTAGTACCAACTCGGGAGGGGCAGATACGCAGTATTTT	CASSTNSGGADTQYF
TRBV3-1/TRBV3-2	TRBD1	many	TRBJ2-7	TGTGCCAGCAGCCATGGACAGGGGCGCGAGCAGTACTTC	CASSHGQGREQYF
TRBV5-4	TRBD1	-	TRBJ1-6	TGTGCCAGCAGCTCGGTGGCCCACAGGGGTGGAGATTCACCCCTCCACTTT	CASSSVAHRGGDSPLHF
TRBV7-9	-	few	TRBJ1-3	TGTGCCAGCAGCTTAAGTCAGTCTGGAAACACCATATATTTT	CASSLSQSGNTIYF
TRBV7-9	-	-	TRBJ2-1	TGTGCCAGCAGAGATACAGGGTACGGCTACAATGAGCAGTTCTTC	CASRDTGYGYNEQFF
TRBV27	TRBD1	-	TRBJ1-2	TGTGCCAGCAGTCGGGGGACAGCCGATGGCTACACCTTC	CASSRGTADGYTF
TRBV19	-	once	TRBJ2-3	TGTGCCAGTAGTGTTCCAGGGGATCGTACGCAGTATTTT	CASSVPGDRTQYF
TRBV2	TRBD1	-	TRBJ1-2	TGTGCCAGCAGTGAGCCGGGACAGGGGGGTGGCTACACCTTC	CASSEPGQGGGYTF
TRBV6-5	TRBD1	-	TRBJ2-7	TGTGCCAGCAGGCAAGCAGGGGGCGTCTACGAGCAGTACTTC	CASRQAGGVYEQYF
TRBV3-1/TRBV3-2	-	-	TRBJ2-7	TGTGCCAGCAGCCAAGATGACAGCTCCTACGAGCAGTACTTC	CASSQDDSSYEQYF
TRBV28	-	-	TRBJ1-2	TGTGCCAGCAGTTTAGCGGGGAACTATGGCTACACCTTC	CASSLAGNYGYTF
TRBV7-7	TRBD2	-	TRBJ2-2	TGTGCCAGCAGCTTAGACGGGGCGGGGGCGAACACCGGGGAGCTGTTTTTT	CASSLDGAGANTGELFF
TRBV13	TRBD2	-	TRBJ2-1	TGTGCCAGCAGCCCTGCCGGGACTAGTCATCCCACGCGACTCTACAATGAGCAGTTCTTC	CASSPAGTSHPTRLYNEQFF
TRBV10-1	-	-	TRBJ1-1	TGCGCCAGCAGTGAAGGGGGAACCGGCACTGAAGCTTTCTTT	CASSEGGTGTEAFF